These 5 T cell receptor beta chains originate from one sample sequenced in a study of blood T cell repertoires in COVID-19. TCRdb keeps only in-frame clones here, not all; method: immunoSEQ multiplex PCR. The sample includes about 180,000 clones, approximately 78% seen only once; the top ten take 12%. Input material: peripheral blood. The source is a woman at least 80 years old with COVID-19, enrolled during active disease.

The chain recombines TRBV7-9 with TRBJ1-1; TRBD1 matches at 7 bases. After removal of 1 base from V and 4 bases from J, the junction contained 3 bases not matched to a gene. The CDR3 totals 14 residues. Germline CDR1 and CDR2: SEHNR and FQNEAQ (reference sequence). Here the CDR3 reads CASSLGSGGTEAFF. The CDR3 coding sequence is TGTGCCAGCAGCTTAGGATCAGGGGGCACTGAAGCTTTCTTT. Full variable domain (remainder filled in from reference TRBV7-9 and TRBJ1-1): DTGVSQNPRHKITKRGQNVTFRCDPISEHNRLYWYRQTLGQGPEFLTYFQNEAQLEKSRLLSDRFSAERPKGSFSTLEIQRTEQGDSAMYLCASSLGSGGTEAFFGQGTRLTVV.

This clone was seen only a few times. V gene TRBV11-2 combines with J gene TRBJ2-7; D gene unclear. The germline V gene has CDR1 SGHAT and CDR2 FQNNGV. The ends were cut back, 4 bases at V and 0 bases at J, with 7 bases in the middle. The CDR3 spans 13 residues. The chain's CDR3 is CASSSPNSYEQYF. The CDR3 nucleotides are TGTGCCAGCAGCTCTCCTAACTCCTACGAGCAGTACTTC.

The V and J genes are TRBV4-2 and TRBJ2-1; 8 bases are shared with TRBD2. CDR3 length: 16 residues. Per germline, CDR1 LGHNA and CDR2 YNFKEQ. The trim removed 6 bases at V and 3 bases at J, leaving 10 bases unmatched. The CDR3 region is CASSSPDSGSYNEQFF. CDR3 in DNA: TGTGCCAGCAGTTCTCCTGACAGCGGGAGCTACAATGAGCAGTTCTTC.

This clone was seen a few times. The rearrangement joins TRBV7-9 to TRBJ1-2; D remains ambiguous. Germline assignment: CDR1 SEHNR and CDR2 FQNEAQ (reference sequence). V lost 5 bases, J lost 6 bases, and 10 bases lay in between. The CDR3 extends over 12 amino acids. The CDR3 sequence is CASSPRGDGYTF. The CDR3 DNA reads TGTGCCAGCAGCCCCCGCGGGGATGGCTACACCTTC.

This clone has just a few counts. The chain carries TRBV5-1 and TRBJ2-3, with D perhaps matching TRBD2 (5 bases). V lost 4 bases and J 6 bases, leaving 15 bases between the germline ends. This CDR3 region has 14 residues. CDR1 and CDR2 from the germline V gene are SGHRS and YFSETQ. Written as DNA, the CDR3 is TGCGCCAGCAGCCCCAGCGGATCGAAGGATACGCAGTATTTT. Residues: CASSPSGSKDTQYF.